This TCR beta chain was captured in a study of regulatory T cells in long-lasting Graves disease. Time point denoted: persistent/refractory GD, antithyroid drugs over 5 years with positive TRAb. RNA isolated from PBMCs was used to make the TCR library. Arm-PCR with iRepertoire HTBI primers amplified the CDR3 regions for these TCR beta libraries. TCRdb reprocessed the multiplex PCR reads with MiXCR, giving one entry per CDR3 protein. The data show 700,000 or so distinct CDR3 sequences, with roughly 30% seen just once and roughly 46% held by the top ten. The CDR3 contains 13 residues. Germline V CDR1 and CDR2: MNHEY, SMNVEV (reference sequence). Trimming stripped 7 bases from V and 2 bases from J, with 12 bases between. General observations from the study: Thyroid tissue went unstudied; only peripheral blood was examined.

This clonotype was detected only a few times. Its target is not known. This material consisted of peripheral blood mononuclear cells (PBMCs), taken when the disease was refractory, from a patient treated with antithyroid drugs. The source of this sequence is a female donor with Graves disease. V gene TRBV27 combines with J gene TRBJ2-7; D possibly corresponds to TRBD2 (6 bases). CDR3 nucleotide sequence: TGTGCCAGCAATGGGGGGAGCCCCTACGAGCAGTACTTC. It codes for CASNGGSPYEQYF.